This section outlines one TCR beta chain sequence together with its context. Through a sample-barcoded 5' primer and a J-beta primer mix, a second PCR was run for roughly 6 to 12 cycles. No fewer than 2.5 million CDR3-containing paired-end reads came from each sample. A single record per CDR3 protein comes from TCRdb applying MiXCR to the 5' RACE reads. The sample holds around 990,000 distinct CDR3 sequences, under 30% seen once. The CDR3 consists of 13 residues. CDR1 is MNHNY and CDR2 is SVGAGI in the germline V gene (reference sequence). V lost 6 bases and J 2 bases, leaving 9 bases between the germline ends. This sample was taken from a study of blood T cells in healthy people across ages. These data also formed part of another study, on T cells of mothers and their children. This second study says: RNA extracted was entirely used for cDNA synthesis, approximately 1.6 ug per 15 ul.

This clonotype was sampled from a girl aged 2 to 10 in good health. Sequencing was performed on blood. The chain recombines TRBV6-6 with TRBJ2-3; D ambiguous. The CDR3 DNA reads as TGTGCCAGCAGATTGGGTGCCACAGATACGCAGTATTTT. Translated: CASRLGATDTQYF.